These 23 T cell receptor beta chains share one sample of origin, sequenced in a study of PD-1 blockade in classical Hodgkin lymphoma (dated by TCRdb to 2018 to 2021). The method behind the library was the immunoSEQ multiplex PCR assay. TCRdb carries this immuneACCESS record with in-frame sequences only. Its versions omit some clonotypes, under half of them owing to an unresolved V gene in the studies checked, with the rest unexplained. This sample is represented by about 27,000 clones; 60% to 85% of them were singletons. In total, the top ten clones hold over 2% of the sample. According to the study, the label for this sample's time point signals: cycle 1 day 1 (C1D1), immediately before nivolumab initiation. Relapse after autologous stem cell transplantation had occurred in all trial patients, and cohorts A, B and C were distinguished by prior brentuximab vedotin exposure. Magnetic negative selection with a Miltenyi CD4+ T cell isolation kit was used to purify CD4+ T cells from thawed PBMCs.

The sequences come from CD4+ T cells from blood, collected at baseline. The receptors were sampled from a human donor with classical Hodgkin lymphoma.

This clone showed up just a few times. The V and J genes are TRBV6-5 and TRBJ2-7; 7 nucleotides agree with TRBD1. Germline CDR1 reads MNHEY; CDR2 reads SVGAGI. V was clipped by 10 bases and J by 0 bases; unmatched bases: 6. CDR3 length: 13 amino acids. In nucleotides, the CDR3 is TGTGCCATCGCCCGGGACAGCTCCTACGAGCAGTACTTC. This codes for CAIARDSSYEQYF.

The CDR3 coding sequence is TGTGCCAGTAGTACGGATAACGGGGCCAGGGGCACAGATACGCAGTATTTT. This translates into CASSTDNGARGTDTQYF. The chain recombines TRBV19 with TRBJ2-3; D is tentatively TRBD1 or TRBD2 (5 bases each). The V and J ends lost 4 bases and 1 base respectively, with 18 bases between them. CDR1 is LNHDA, CDR2 SQIVND, per germline (reference sequence). This CDR3 is built from 17 residues. Filled out from reference TRBV19 and TRBJ2-3, the complete variable domain reads DGGITQSPKYLFRKEGQNVTLSCEQNLNHDAMYWYRQDPGQGLRLIYYSQIVNDFQKGDIAEGYSVSREKKESFPLTVTSAQKNPTAFYLCASSTDNGARGTDTQYFGPGTRLTVL.

The chain couples TRBV19 to TRBJ1-1; 8 nucleotides agree with TRBD1. J lost 7 bases, V lost 2 bases, and 9 bases had no gene match. The CDR3 extends over 15 amino acids. The germline V gene encodes CDR1 LNHDA and CDR2 SQIVND (reference sequence). CDR3 in DNA: TGTGCCAGTAGTATAAGGACAGGGTTCAGCGGTGAAGCTTTCTTT. It encodes CASSIRTGFSGEAFF.

V usage is TRBV7-2 and J usage is TRBJ2-7; D is undetermined. The V end was cut by 5 bases, the J end by 2 bases, with 10 bases between. Germline-derived CDR1 and CDR2 are SGHTA and FQGNSA. The CDR3 is made up of 13 amino acids. The CDR3: CASSPSGAYEQYF. In DNA form, the CDR3 reads TGTGCCAGCAGCCCCAGTGGAGCCTACGAGCAGTACTTC.

A single count supports this clone. The chain employs TRBV27 and TRBJ1-1; D is unclear. The germline V gene encodes CDR1 MNHEY and CDR2 SMNVEV (reference sequence). V was pared by 3 bases and J by 1 base, with 9 bases between. There are 14 residues in the CDR3. CDR3 sequence reads: CASSLQNRNTEAFF. CDR3 coding DNA: TGTGCCAGCAGTTTGCAGAATCGGAACACTGAAGCTTTCTTT.

CDR3 protein: CASSQDSWRGGHINNEQFF. The CDR3 coding sequence is TGTGCCAGCAGCCAAGATTCCTGGCGGGGGGGCCATATTAACAATGAGCAGTTCTTC. The rearrangement joins TRBV14 to TRBJ2-1; 9 bases line up with TRBD2. Germline trimming cut 0 bases from V and 5 bases from J; bases unmatched to any gene: 14. Germline CDR1 is SGHDN and CDR2 is FVKESK. The length of the CDR3 is 19 residues.

In its sample, this clone was seen a few times. The chain has TRBV18 and TRBJ1-1; perhaps TRBD1 as D (5 bases). The V gene lost 3 bases and the J gene lost 1 base, with 9 bases spanning the gap. The CDR3 has 14 residues. The germline gives CDR1 KGHSH, CDR2 LQKENI. This chain's CDR3 is CASSPSGTNTEAFF. The CDR3 DNA sequence: TGTGCCAGCTCACCCTCAGGGACGAACACTGAAGCTTTCTTT.

J is TRBJ2-3 and V is TRBV4-1; D not certain. The CDR3 is made up of 15 amino acids. V lost 9 bases, J lost 4 bases, and 20 bases lay in between. CDR1 and CDR2 from the germline V gene are MGHRA and YSYEKL. CDR3 DNA sequence: TGCGCCAGTACCTCCTTATTGACTTTTCCAGATACGCAGTATTTT. Its protein is CASTSLLTFPDTQYF.

This chain connects TRBV11-3 to TRBJ2-3, with D possibly TRBD1 on 6 matching bases. There are 15 residues in the CDR3. The germline CDR1 and CDR2 sequences are SGHNT and YENEEA. Trimming removed 2 bases from V and 5 bases from J, with 14 bases in between. This CDR3 is CASSLMSAGEDTQYF. The CDR3 bases are TGTGCCAGCAGCTTAATGTCGGCAGGGGAAGATACGCAGTATTTT.

This clone was observed once. This sequence joins TRBV7-2 and TRBJ1-1; D remains ambiguous. V was trimmed by 5 bases and J by 14 bases, leaving 12 bases between them. Looked up from germline, CDR1 is SGHTA and CDR2 is FQGNSA. This CDR3 has 10 amino acids. CDR3 sequence: CASSLEGGFF. CDR3 DNA sequence: TGTGCCAGCAGCCTTGAGGGCGGCTTCTTT.

This chain links TRBV11-3 with TRBJ2-5; 12 bases fit TRBD1. Looked up from germline, CDR1 is SGHNT and CDR2 is YENEEA. CDR3 length equals 15 residues. Unmatched junction bases numbered 6, after V lost 5 bases and J lost 5 bases. For the CDR3, the DNA is TGTGCCAGCAGCGGCGGGACAGGGGGCCGGGAGACCCAGTACTTC. This encodes CASSGGTGGRETQYF.

This chain joins TRBV27 and TRBJ2-5; 8 nucleotides agree with TRBD2. The CDR3 has 17 amino acids. V was clipped by 5 bases and J by 3 bases; unmatched bases: 14. Germline CDR1 MNHEY, CDR2 SMNVEV (reference sequence). CDR3 sequence (DNA): TGTGCCAGCAGTCGGGGTAGCGGGGATGGTTACGAAGAGACCCAGTACTTC. It is translated as CASSRGSGDGYEETQYF.

The chain combines TRBV5-1 with TRBJ1-2; D unclear. This CDR3 spans 12 amino acids. Germline V gene data show CDR1 as SGHRS and CDR2 as YFSETQ. Trimming removed 0 bases from V and 4 bases from J, with 4 bases in between. In DNA, the CDR3 is TGCGCCAGCAGCTTGGACGTCTATGGCTACACCTTC. This codes for CASSLDVYGYTF.

The rearrangement uses TRBV6-1 and TRBJ1-5; the D is unclear. CDR1 MNHNS and CDR2 SASEGT come from the germline V gene. The V end was cut by 2 bases, the J end by 0 bases, with 17 bases between. CDR3 length: 18 residues. In DNA form, the CDR3 reads TGTGCCAGCAGTGAACAAGGATCCGGACTTTATAGCAATCAGCCCCAGCATTTT. Amino acids: CASSEQGSGLYSNQPQHF.

The V call is TRBV7-9, the J call TRBJ2-5; D gene uncertain. V was shortened by 3 bases and J by 2 bases, with 13 bases between the two germline ends. Germline loops: CDR1 SEHNR, CDR2 FQNEAQ (reference sequence). This CDR3 is 15 amino acids long. The CDR3 sequence: CASSLAPANQETQYF. For the CDR3, the DNA is TGTGCCAGCAGCTTGGCCCCGGCCAATCAAGAGACCCAGTACTTC.

The rearrangement links TRBV7-2 to TRBJ1-2; perhaps TRBD1 as D (5 bases). Germline CDR1 is SGHTA and CDR2 is FQGNSA. V lost 1 base to trimming and J lost 4 bases, with 13 bases between them. CDR3 length: 15 residues. The CDR3 nucleotides read TGTGCCAGCAGCTTAGAGATAACAGGATCCTATGGCTACACCTTC. It is translated as CASSLEITGSYGYTF.

This chain uses TRBV27 with TRBJ2-7; TRBD2 agrees at 7 bases. The V gene's germline CDR1 is MNHEY and CDR2 SMNVEV (reference sequence). V trimming: 2 bases; J trimming: 7 bases; junction bases outside the gene matches: 8. The CDR3 extends over 14 amino acids. The CDR3 bases are TGTGCCAGCAGTTTAAGGCTAGCGGCGGGGGAGCAGTACTTC. Its translation: CASSLRLAAGEQYF.

V usage is TRBV30 and J usage is TRBJ2-7; 7 bases are shared with TRBD1. Germline values: CDR1 GTSNPN, CDR2 SVGIG (reference sequence). This CDR3 is built from 11 residues. With 5 bases clipped from V and 2 bases from J, the junction kept 0 bases outside the gene matches. The CDR3: CAWDRAYEQYF. The CDR3 DNA sequence: TGTGCCTGGGACAGGGCCTACGAGCAGTACTTC.

This sequence joins TRBV7-8 and TRBJ1-4, with TRBD1 as a possible D gene (6 bases). Looked up from germline, CDR1 is SGHVS and CDR2 is FQNEAQ. The CDR3 is 14 amino acids. V lost 5 bases and J lost 7, with 14 bases in between. Written as DNA, the CDR3 is TGTGCCAGCAGCCTGGCGGGACAAGGTGAAAAACTGTTTTTT. It translates to CASSLAGQGEKLFF.

The chain couples TRBV9 to TRBJ1-1; D uncertain. This CDR3 is built from 15 residues. The germline gives CDR1 SGDLS, CDR2 YYNGEE. V lost 0 bases and J lost 2, with 11 bases in between. CDR3 amino acids: CASSVGLTGNTEAFF. CDR3 sequence (DNA): TGTGCCAGCAGCGTAGGCTTGACGGGAAACACTGAAGCTTTCTTT.

This chain uses TRBV7-9 with TRBJ2-5, with D unclear. Germline CDR1 and CDR2: SEHNR and FQNEAQ (reference sequence). The CDR3 totals 12 residues. Trimming took off 4 bases at V and 9 bases at J, with 12 bases between the two ends. The DNA for the CDR3 is TGTGCCAGCAGCTCCCCTGCATGGGCCCAGTACTTC. Amino acids: CASSSPAWAQYF.

The chain joins TRBV11-2 to TRBJ1-1; tentative D call: TRBD1 (5 bases). The CDR3 loop spans 16 amino acids. V lost 1 base and J 1 base, leaving 13 bases between the germline ends. From germline, CDR1 is SGHAT and CDR2 FQNNGV. The CDR3 is CASSLGLGHWNTEAFF. The DNA for the CDR3 is TGTGCCAGCAGCTTAGGGCTAGGACACTGGAACACTGAAGCTTTCTTT.

V is TRBV30 and J is TRBJ2-2; D is possibly TRBD1 or TRBD2 (5 bases each). This CDR3 is built from 13 residues. Germline CDR1 is GTSNPN and CDR2 is SVGIG (reference sequence). V gave up 2 bases and J gave up 8 bases, with 12 bases separating them. DNA for the CDR3: TGTGCCTGGAGTAGAGGGGATGGGGGGGAGCTGTTTTTT. It yields the protein CAWSRGDGGELFF.